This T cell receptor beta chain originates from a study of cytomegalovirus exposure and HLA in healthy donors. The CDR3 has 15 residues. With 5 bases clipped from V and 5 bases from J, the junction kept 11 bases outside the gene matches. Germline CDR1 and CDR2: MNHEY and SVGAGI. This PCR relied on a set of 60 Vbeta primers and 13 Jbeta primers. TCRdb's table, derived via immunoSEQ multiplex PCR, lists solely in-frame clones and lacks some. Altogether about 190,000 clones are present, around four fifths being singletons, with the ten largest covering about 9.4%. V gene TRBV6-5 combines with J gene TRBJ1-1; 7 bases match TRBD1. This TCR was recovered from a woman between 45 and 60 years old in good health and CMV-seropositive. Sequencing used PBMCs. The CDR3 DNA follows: TGTGCCAGCAGTATTACAGGGGCCGAGATTACTGAAGCTTTCTTT. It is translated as CASSITGAEITEAFF.